One sample yielded the 18 T cell receptor beta chains listed below, sequenced in a study of blood T cell repertoires in COVID-19. Only in-frame clones appear in the TCRdb table, and some are missing; sequencing was by immunoSEQ multiplex PCR. The sample includes fewer than 35,000 clones, roughly 89% of them seen just once. Material: peripheral blood. These receptors came from an elderly man with acute or convalescent COVID-19.

The chain employs TRBV7-2 and TRBJ1-6; no firm D call. Trimming cost V 5 bases and J 6 bases, with 17 bases left between them. This CDR3 spans 16 amino acids. CDR1 and CDR2 (germline): SGHTA, FQGNSA. The CDR3 loop is CASSQTGPAPNSPLHF. Written as DNA, the CDR3 is TGTGCCAGCAGCCAAACCGGTCCCGCGCCTAATTCACCCCTCCACTTT.

The V call is TRBV13, the J call TRBJ2-2; 7 positions agree with TRBD2. The length of the CDR3 is 17 residues. J lost 1 base, V lost 0 bases, and 5 bases had no gene match. CDR1 is PRHDT, CDR2 FYEKMQ, per germline (reference sequence). In DNA form, the CDR3 reads TGTGCCAGCAGCTTAGGGGGACTACTTATGAACACCGGGGAGCTGTTTTTT. Amino acid sequence: CASSLGGLLMNTGELFF.

The chain links TRBV27 to TRBJ1-4; D ambiguous. Deletions cut 3 bases from V and 8 bases from J, with 10 bases between. The CDR3 runs 13 residues. CDR1 MNHEY and CDR2 SMNVEV come from the germline V gene (reference sequence). The CDR3 reads CASSLEGTEKLFF. DNA of the CDR3: TGTGCCAGCAGTTTGGAGGGAACCGAAAAACTGTTTTTT. Supplemented by reference TRBV27 and TRBJ1-4, the full variable domain reads EAQVTQNPRYLITVTGKKLTVTCSQNMNHEYMSWYRQDPGLGLRQIYYSMNVEVTDKGDVPEGYKVSRKEKRNFPLILESPSPNQTSLYFCASSLEGTEKLFFGSGTQLSVL.

J is TRBJ1-2 and V is TRBV19, with 11 positions matching TRBD1. Germline V CDR1 and CDR2: LNHDA, SQIVND (reference sequence). V trimming: 6 bases; J trimming: 4 bases; junction bases outside the gene matches: 7. The CDR3 has 15 residues. CDR3 loop: CASRTSGTGGYGYTF. CDR3 nucleotides: TGTGCCAGTAGAACCTCCGGGACAGGGGGCTATGGCTACACCTTC.

CDR3 DNA: TGTGCCACGGGAAGGGGGACTAGCGGGAGAACAGATACGCAGTATTTT. This encodes CATGRGTSGRTDTQYF. The chain couples TRBV15 to TRBJ2-3; 14 bases map to TRBD2. CDR1 and CDR2 from the germline V gene are LNHNV and YYDKDF (reference sequence). V was pared by 9 bases and J by 3 bases, with 8 bases of the junction left unmatched. The length of the CDR3 is 16 residues.

The chain links TRBV11-2 to TRBJ1-2; TRBD1 might be the D (5 bases). This CDR3 comprises 15 residues. V was shortened by 1 base and J by 5 bases, with 14 bases between the two germline ends. Looked up from germline, CDR1 is SGHAT and CDR2 is FQNNGV. The CDR3 nucleotides read TGTGCCAGCAGCTTAGGAACCGGGGGTAATTATGGCTACACCTTC. Its protein product is CASSLGTGGNYGYTF.

The chain joins TRBV7-9 to TRBJ1-1; 8 bases are shared with TRBD1. The V segment lost 4 bases and the J segment 10 bases; nucleotides outside the gene matches: 8. The CDR3 sequence is 13 residues long. Germline lookup yields CDR1 SEHNR and CDR2 FQNEAQ (reference sequence). The DNA for the CDR3 is TGTGCCAGCAGCTATGGACAGGGAGGAGCAGCTTTCTTT. It specifies CASSYGQGGAAFF.

This chain joins TRBV10-3 and TRBJ2-7, with D possibly matching TRBD2 (5 bases). The CDR3 has 14 residues. CDR1 is ENHRY, CDR2 SYGVKD, per germline. With 2 bases removed from V and 7 bases from J, the gap between germline ends came to 15 bases. The CDR3, as DNA: TGTGCCATCAGTGAGGAGACTTACCCGGGGGAGCAGTACTTC. Translating it yields CAISEETYPGEQYF.

V gene TRBV19 combines with J gene TRBJ2-1; 9 positions match TRBD1. Germline trimming cut 3 bases from V and 7 bases from J; bases unmatched to any gene: 10. The V gene's germline CDR1 is LNHDA and CDR2 SQIVND (reference sequence). The CDR3 is 16 amino acids. CDR3: CASSMGTGPGENEQFF. In DNA, the CDR3 is TGTGCCAGTAGTATGGGGACAGGGCCAGGGGAAAATGAGCAGTTCTTC.

The J gene is TRBJ2-2, the V gene TRBV7-6, with 12 bases identical to TRBD2. The CDR3 length is 21 residues. Germline lookup yields CDR1 SGHVS and CDR2 FNYEAQ. The V segment lost 5 bases and the J segment 0 bases; nucleotides outside the gene matches: 16. The CDR3 is CASSRPRPGLAGIANTGELFF. In DNA form, the CDR3 reads TGTGCCAGCAGCCGCCCCCGACCGGGACTAGCGGGTATAGCGAACACCGGGGAGCTGTTTTTT.

This chain uses TRBV4-1 with TRBJ1-2, with D maybe TRBD1 (6 bases). V was pared by 2 bases and J by 4 bases, with 8 bases between. This CDR3 has 13 residues. CDR1 and CDR2 from the germline V gene are MGHRA and YSYEKL. In DNA, the CDR3 is TGCGCCAGCAGCCAAACAGGGTCCTATGGCTACACCTTC. Translated: CASSQTGSYGYTF.

The rearrangement uses TRBV6-5 and TRBJ2-3, with 7 bases matching TRBD2. V shed 7 bases and J 0 bases; nucleotides not matched to a gene: 7. The CDR3 loop spans 15 amino acids. CDR1 is MNHEY, CDR2 SVGAGI, per germline. CDR3 loop: CASTSGGTSTDTQYF. The CDR3 DNA reads TGTGCCAGCACCTCCGGGGGGACTAGCACAGATACGCAGTATTTT.

V and J are TRBV4-1 and TRBJ2-7; D gene ambiguous. Deletions cut 0 bases from V and 2 bases from J, with 5 bases between. This CDR3 comprises 13 residues. Germline V gene lookup returns CDR1 MGHRA and CDR2 YSYEKL. CDR3 nucleotide sequence: TGCGCCAGCAGCCAAGATGTCACCTACGAGCAGTACTTC. It yields the protein CASSQDVTYEQYF.

V gene TRBV2 combines with J gene TRBJ2-5; TRBD1 agrees at 9 bases. This CDR3 has 15 amino acids. Germline loops: CDR1 SNHLY, CDR2 FYNNEI. Trimming at V came to 5 bases and at J to 4 bases, leaving 8 bases not matched to a gene. The CDR3: CASSMGTGIGETQYF. Written as DNA, the CDR3 is TGTGCCAGCAGTATGGGGACAGGGATAGGAGAGACCCAGTACTTC.

This chain joins TRBV18 and TRBJ1-1; 11 bases agree with TRBD1. V was clipped by 6 bases and J by 0 bases; unmatched bases: 12. CDR1 and CDR2 (germline): KGHSH, LQKENI. The CDR3 is made up of 18 amino acids. This CDR3 reads CASSRDRGVYRMNTEAFF. The CDR3 DNA sequence: TGTGCCAGCTCCCGGGACAGGGGGGTGTACCGGATGAACACTGAAGCTTTCTTT. Combining the CDR3 with reference TRBV18 and TRBJ1-1 gives the whole variable domain NAGVMQNPRHLVRRRGQEARLRCSPMKGHSHVYWYRQLPEEGLKFMVYLQKENIIDESGMPKERFSAEFPKEGPSILRIQQVVRGDSAAYFCASSRDRGVYRMNTEAFFGQGTRLTVV.

The V gene is TRBV2, the J gene TRBJ1-1; 9 nucleotides agree with TRBD1. V lost 6 bases, J lost 5 bases, and 7 bases stayed unmatched. Germline assignment: CDR1 SNHLY and CDR2 FYNNEI. The CDR3 runs to 14 residues. CDR3 region: CASRVTGGPTEAFF. CDR3 coding DNA: TGTGCCAGCAGGGTGACAGGGGGTCCTACTGAAGCTTTCTTT.

The V and J genes are TRBV7-2 and TRBJ2-1; 7 bases agree with TRBD1. CDR3 length: 16 residues. Trimming cost V 2 bases and J 6 bases; bases outside gene matches: 10. CDR1 is SGHTA, CDR2 FQGNSA, per germline. The CDR3 spells CASSLSGAGGINEQFF. CDR3 in DNA: TGTGCCAGCAGCTTATCCGGGGCAGGGGGTATCAATGAGCAGTTCTTC.

This chain joins TRBV27 and TRBJ1-4; D is ambiguous. The CDR3 runs to 15 residues. The germline gives CDR1 MNHEY, CDR2 SMNVEV (reference sequence). Deletions cut 6 bases from V and 0 bases from J, with 11 bases between. CDR3: CASSPERPTNEKLFF. The CDR3 nucleotides read TGTGCCAGCAGCCCCGAGCGACCAACTAATGAAAAACTGTTTTTT.